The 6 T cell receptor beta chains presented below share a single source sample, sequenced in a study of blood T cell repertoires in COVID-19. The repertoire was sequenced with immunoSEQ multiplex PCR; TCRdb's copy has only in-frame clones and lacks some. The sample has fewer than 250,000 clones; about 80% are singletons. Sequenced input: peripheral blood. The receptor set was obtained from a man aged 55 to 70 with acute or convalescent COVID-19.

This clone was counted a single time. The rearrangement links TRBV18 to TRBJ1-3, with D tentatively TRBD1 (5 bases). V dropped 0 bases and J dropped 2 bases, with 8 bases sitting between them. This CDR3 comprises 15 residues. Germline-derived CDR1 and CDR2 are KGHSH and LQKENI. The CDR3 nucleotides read TGTGCCAGCTCACCACCGAGCAGGGCTGGAAACACCATATATTTT. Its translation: CASSPPSRAGNTIYF.

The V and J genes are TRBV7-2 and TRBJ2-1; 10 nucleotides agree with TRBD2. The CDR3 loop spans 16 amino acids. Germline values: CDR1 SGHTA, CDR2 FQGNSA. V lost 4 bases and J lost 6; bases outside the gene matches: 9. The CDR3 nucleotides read TGTGCCAGCAGCTGGTTAGCGGGGGGAGGAGGCAATGAGCAGTTCTTC. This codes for CASSWLAGGGGNEQFF.

In DNA form, the CDR3 reads TGTGCCAGCAATCCCCAAAATCAGCCCCAGCATTTT. The encoded protein is CASNPQNQPQHF. The chain recombines TRBV2 with TRBJ1-5, with no clear D. CDR1 and CDR2 (germline): SNHLY, FYNNEI. The CDR3 has 12 amino acids. V lost 7 bases and J 4 bases, leaving 8 bases between the germline ends. The variable domain in full, completed from reference TRBV2 and TRBJ1-5, reads EPEVTQTPSHQVTQMGQEVILRCVPISNHLYFYWYRQILGQKVEFLVSFYNNEISEKSEIFDDQFSVERPDGSNFTLKIRSTKLEDSAMYFCASNPQNQPQHFGDGTRLSIL.

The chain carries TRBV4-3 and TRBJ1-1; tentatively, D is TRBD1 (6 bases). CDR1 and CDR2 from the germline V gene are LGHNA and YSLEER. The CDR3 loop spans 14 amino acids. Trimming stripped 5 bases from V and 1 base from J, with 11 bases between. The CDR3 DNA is TGCGCCAGCAGCTCTTGGACAGCGAACACTGAAGCTTTCTTT. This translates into CASSSWTANTEAFF.

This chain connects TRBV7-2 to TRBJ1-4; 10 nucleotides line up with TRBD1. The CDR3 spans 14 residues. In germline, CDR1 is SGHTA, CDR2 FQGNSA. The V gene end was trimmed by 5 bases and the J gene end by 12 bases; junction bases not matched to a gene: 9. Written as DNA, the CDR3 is TGTGCCAGCAGCCCCGGACAGGGGGAGCTGGAACTGTTTTTT. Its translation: CASSPGQGELELFF.

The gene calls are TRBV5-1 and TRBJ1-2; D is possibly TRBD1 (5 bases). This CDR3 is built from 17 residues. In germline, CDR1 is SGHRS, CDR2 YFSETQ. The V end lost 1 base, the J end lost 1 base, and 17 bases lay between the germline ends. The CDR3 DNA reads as TGCGCCAGCAGCTTGTGGGCAGGGCGGCAGGGTAACTATGGCTACACCTTC. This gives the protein CASSLWAGRQGNYGYTF.